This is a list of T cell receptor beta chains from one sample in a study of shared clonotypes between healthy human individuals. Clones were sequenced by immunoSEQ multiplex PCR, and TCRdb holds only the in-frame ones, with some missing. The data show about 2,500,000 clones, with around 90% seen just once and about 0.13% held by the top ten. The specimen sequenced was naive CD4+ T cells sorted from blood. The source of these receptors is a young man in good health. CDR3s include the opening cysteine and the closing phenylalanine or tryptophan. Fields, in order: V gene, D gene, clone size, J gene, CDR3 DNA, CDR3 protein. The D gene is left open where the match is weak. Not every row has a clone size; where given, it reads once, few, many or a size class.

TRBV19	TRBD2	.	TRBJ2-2	TGTGCCAGTAGTTCCTGGACTAGCGGCACCGGGGAGCTGTTTTTT	CASSSWTSGTGELFF
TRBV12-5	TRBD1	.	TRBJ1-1	TGTGCTAGTGGTTTGGTACTGGCCGAGGGGGCCTCTGAAGCTTTCTTT	CASGLVLAEGASEAFF
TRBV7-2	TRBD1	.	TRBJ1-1	TGTGCCAGCAGCTCTGAAAGGACAGGGAACACTGAAGCTTTCTTT	CASSSERTGNTEAFF
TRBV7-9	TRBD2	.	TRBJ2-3	TGTGCCAGCAGCTTAGCCACCGGCGGGAGTAGCACAGATACGCAGTATTTT	CASSLATGGSSTDTQYF
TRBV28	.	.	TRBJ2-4	TGTGCCAGCAGTTTCCGGGGGAACGAAAACATTCAGTACTTC	CASSFRGNENIQYF
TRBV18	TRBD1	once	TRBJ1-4	TGTGCCAGCTCACCCCCCTCCGGACAGGGACGTGAAAAACTGTTTTTT	CASSPPSGQGREKLFF
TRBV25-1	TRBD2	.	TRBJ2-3	TGTGCCAGCTCGAGGCTAGCGGGGGAGAGCACAGATACGCAGTATTTT	CASSRLAGESTDTQYF
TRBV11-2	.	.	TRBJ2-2	TGTGCCAGCAGCAAGAGGGACCGAAACACCGGGGAGCTGTTTTTT	CASSKRDRNTGELFF
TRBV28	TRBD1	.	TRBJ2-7	TGTGCCAGCACCGATACCGGGACAGGGGGCTACGAGCAGTACTTC	CASTDTGTGGYEQYF
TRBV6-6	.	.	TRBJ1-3	TGTGCCAGCAGTACCGGGAGGGATGTATCTGGAAACACCATATATTTT	CASSTGRDVSGNTIYF
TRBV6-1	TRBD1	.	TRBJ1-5	TGTGCCAGCAGCACAGGGGGAGGAAGGAATCAGCCCCAGCATTTT	CASSTGGGRNQPQHF
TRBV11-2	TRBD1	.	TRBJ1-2	TGTGCCAGCAGACCACTCAGTCGACAGGGGAGAAACTATGGCTACACCTTC	CASRPLSRQGRNYGYTF
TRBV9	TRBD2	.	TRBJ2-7	TGTGCCAGCAGCGTAACAAGCCCGGGACTAGCGGGGGCCGGATCCTACGAGCAGTACTTC	CASSVTSPGLAGAGSYEQYF
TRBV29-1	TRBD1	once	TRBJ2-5	TGCAGCGCCCAAGGACAGGGGACGTATAAAGAGACCCAGTACTTC	CSAQGQGTYKETQYF
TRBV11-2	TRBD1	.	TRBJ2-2	TGTGCCAGCAGCCTTCTAGCGGACAGGGGATTAGGGGAGCTGTTTTTT	CASSLLADRGLGELFF
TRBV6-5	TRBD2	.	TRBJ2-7	TGTGCCAGCAGTGGTAGCGGGAGGGCCGGGTACGAGCAGTACTTC	CASSGSGRAGYEQYF
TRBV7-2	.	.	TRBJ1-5	TGTGCCAGCAGTCTTGCACCGACTAGCAATCAGCCCCAGCATTTT	CASSLAPTSNQPQHF
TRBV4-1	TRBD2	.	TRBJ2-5	TGCGCCAGCAGCCAAGATATGGCGGGGGGGTCCCGTGAGACCCAGTACTTC	CASSQDMAGGSRETQYF
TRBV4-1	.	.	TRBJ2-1	TGCGCCAGCAGCCAAGATCCACTAGTTAGTGAGCAGTTCTTC	CASSQDPLVSEQFF
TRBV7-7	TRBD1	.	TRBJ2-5	TGTGCTAGCAGCTTAGTCCCCCCCGGGACAGGGTACCAAGAGACCCAGTACTTC	CASSLVPPGTGYQETQYF
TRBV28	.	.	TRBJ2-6	TGTGCCAGCAGGCAGGGGGGGGCCAACGTCCTGACTTTC	CASRQGGANVLTF
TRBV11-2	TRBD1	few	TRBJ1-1	TGTGCCAGCAGCTTCACAGGGGATGAAGCTTTCTTT	CASSFTGDEAFF
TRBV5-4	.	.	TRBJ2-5	TGTGCCAGCAGCTTGTTAGGGGGTCAAGAGACCCAGTACTTC	CASSLLGGQETQYF
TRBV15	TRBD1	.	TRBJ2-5	TGTGCCACCAGCAGAGGAGCGACAGGGGGAAAACTAGCGAGCCATCAGACCCAGTACTTC	CATSRGATGGKLASHQTQYF
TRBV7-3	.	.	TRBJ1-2	TGTGCCAGCAGCGCCGCGGCTAACTATGGCTACACCTTC	CASSAAANYGYTF
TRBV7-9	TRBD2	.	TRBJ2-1	TGTGCCAGCAGCACTCCGGGACTAGCGGGAACAAACAATGAGCAGTTCTTC	CASSTPGLAGTNNEQFF
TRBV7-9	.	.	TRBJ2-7	TGTGCCAGCAGCTCACCGGGACCCTCCTACGAGCAGTACTTC	CASSSPGPSYEQYF
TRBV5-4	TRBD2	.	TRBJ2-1	TGTGCCAGCAGCATTGGGACTAGCGGGGGGCCGGGGAATGAGCAGTTCTTC	CASSIGTSGGPGNEQFF
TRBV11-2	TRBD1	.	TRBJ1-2	TGTGCCAGCAGCGCAGGGGGTTATGGCTACACCTTC	CASSAGGYGYTF
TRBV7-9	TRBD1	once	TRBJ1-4	TGTGCCAGCAGCCCGCAGGGGGCCAATGAAAAACTGTTTTTT	CASSPQGANEKLFF
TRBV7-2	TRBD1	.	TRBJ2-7	TGTGCCAGCAGCTTGGACGGGACAGCCTCCTACGAGCAGTACTTC	CASSLDGTASYEQYF
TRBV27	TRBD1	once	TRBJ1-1	TGTGCCAGCAGTTTCCTAGGGGGCTGGGGGGCTGAAGCTTTCTTT	CASSFLGGWGAEAFF
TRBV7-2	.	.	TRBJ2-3	TGTGCCAGCAAACGGGATACGCAGTATTTT	CASKRDTQYF